What follows are 24 T cell receptor beta chains derived from one specimen sequenced in a study of cytomegalovirus exposure and HLA in healthy donors (dated by TCRdb to the late 2010s). Libraries were made using the immunoSEQ multiplex PCR assay. A mixture of 60 forward primers for TCR Vbeta segments and 13 reverse primers for TCR Jbeta segments was used in the multiplex PCR. Imported from immuneACCESS, the table was reduced by TCRdb to in-frame sequences with V and J called. These copies leave out some clones; in studies compared against another copy, an unresolved V gene accounts for under half, and the cause of the remainder is not known. The sample table lists about 120,000 clones, about four fifths of them with a count of one. The ten largest clones represent 1.4% to 1.5% of the sample. Sequenced input: PBMCs. The receptors stem from a woman in her late teens or twenties in good health and CMV-seronegative.

CDR3 nucleotide sequence: TGCGCCAGCAGCTCGAGACTAGCGGCGGACTACGAGCAGTACTTC. The encoded protein is CASSSRLAADYEQYF. The chain employs TRBV5-1 and TRBJ2-7; TRBD2 agrees at 9 bases. The V and J ends lost 3 bases and 3 bases, in that order; junction bases with no gene match: 7. This CDR3 spans 15 amino acids. Per germline, CDR1 SGHRS and CDR2 YFSETQ.

V usage is TRBV23-1 and J usage is TRBJ1-1; D is unresolved. TRBV23-1 is filed as an ORF, its function uncertain. V dropped 0 bases and J dropped 6 bases, with 11 bases sitting between them. The CDR3 covers 14 residues. CDR3: CASSQSRGCPEAFF. CDR3 nucleotide sequence: TGCGCCAGCAGTCAATCGAGAGGTTGCCCTGAAGCTTTCTTT.

This sequence joins TRBV5-1 and TRBJ2-3; D unresolved. The CDR3 length is 14 residues. V dropped 0 bases and J dropped 2 bases, with 7 bases sitting between them. The germline gives CDR1 SGHRS, CDR2 YFSETQ. The CDR3 protein is CASSLDGFTDTQYF. The CDR3 DNA reads TGCGCCAGCAGCTTGGACGGGTTCACAGATACGCAGTATTTT.

This clone was seen just once. This chain links TRBV5-6 with TRBJ1-6, with D possibly TRBD1 on 6 matching bases. The V gene lost 4 bases and the J gene lost 8 bases, with 19 bases spanning the gap. Germline-derived CDR1 and CDR2 are SGHDT and YYEEEE. This CDR3 has 16 residues. CDR3 amino acids: CASSHTGIQGHSPLHF. The CDR3, as DNA: TGTGCCAGCAGCCATACAGGGATTCAAGGGCATTCACCCCTCCACTTT.

V is TRBV19 and J is TRBJ1-5; 7 nucleotides align to TRBD1. Germline CDR1 and CDR2: LNHDA and SQIVND (reference sequence). The CDR3 covers 18 residues. Germline trimming cut 5 bases from V and 2 bases from J; bases unmatched to any gene: 15. Here the CDR3 DNA reads TGTGCCAGTAGTTTACCGGGACAGCCTTTCCAAGGCAATCAGCCCCAGCATTTT. Translation gives CASSLPGQPFQGNQPQHF. Complete variable domain (other parts from reference TRBV19 and TRBJ1-5): DGGITQSPKYLFRKEGQNVTLSCEQNLNHDAMYWYRQDPGQGLRLIYYSQIVNDFQKGDIAEGYSVSREKKESFPLTVTSAQKNPTAFYLCASSLPGQPFQGNQPQHFGDGTRLSIL.

The CDR3 reads CARSLGLADFSTDTQYF. The CDR3 coding sequence is TGTGCCAGAAGCTTGGGACTAGCCGACTTTTCTACAGATACGCAGTATTTT. The genes are TRBV5-3 and TRBJ2-3, with TRBD2 identical over 7 bases. TRBV5-3 is an open reading frame, and its role is uncertain. V shed 0 bases and J 3 bases; nucleotides not matched to a gene: 10. This CDR3 has 17 residues.

The chain has TRBV7-9 and TRBJ2-1; a possible D gene is TRBD1 (7 bases). The germline V gene encodes CDR1 SEHNR and CDR2 FQNEAQ (reference sequence). The CDR3 sequence is 16 residues long. Deletions cut 4 bases from V and 3 bases from J, with 16 bases between. The CDR3 region has the DNA TGTGCCAGCAGCTCGATGACAGGGACTCGCTACAATGAGCAGTTCTTC. Translating gives CASSSMTGTRYNEQFF.

This rearrangement joins TRBV5-1 to TRBJ2-7; 7 nucleotides align to TRBD1. The germline V gene has CDR1 SGHRS and CDR2 YFSETQ. J was trimmed by 0 bases and V by 0 bases; bases with no gene match: 12. The CDR3 sequence is 18 residues long. The CDR3, as DNA: TGCGCCAGCAGCTTGGTTGGGGACAGCTCACTCAGCTCCTACGAGCAGTACTTC. It yields the protein CASSLVGDSSLSSYEQYF. The complete variable domain, with remaining parts taken from reference TRBV5-1 and TRBJ2-7, reads KAGVTQTPRYLIKTRGQQVTLSCSPISGHRSVSWYQQTPGQGLQFLFEYFSETQRNKGNFPGRFSGRQFSNSRSEMNVSTLELGDSALYLCASSLVGDSSLSSYEQYFGPGTRLTVT.

CDR3: CASSWTGELLYF. As DNA, the CDR3 is TGTGCCAGCAGTTGGACAGGGGAGCTCCTTTACTTC. The chain carries TRBV6-5 and TRBJ2-7; TRBD1 matches 9 bases. The V gene's germline CDR1 is MNHEY and CDR2 SVGAGI. Germline trimming cut 4 bases from V and 13 bases from J; bases unmatched to any gene: 8. This CDR3 is built from 12 residues.

The chain links TRBV2 to TRBJ2-7; 8 nucleotides match TRBD2. The CDR3 is 13 residues long. With V trimmed by 8 bases and J by 8 bases, 11 bases remained unmatched. Germline CDR1 SNHLY, CDR2 FYNNEI. The CDR3 sequence: CASAGLENEKQYF. The CDR3 DNA reads TGTGCCAGCGCGGGACTAGAGAATGAGAAGCAGTACTTC.

The J gene is TRBJ2-2, the V gene TRBV19; possibly TRBD1 for D (6 bases). V gave up 6 bases and J gave up 0 bases, with 14 bases separating them. The CDR3 totals 16 residues. Per the germline V gene, CDR1 is LNHDA and CDR2 is SQIVND (reference sequence). The DNA for the CDR3 is TGTGCCAGTAGCGACCCGAGGACAGCGAACACCGGGGAGCTGTTTTTT. Translated: CASSDPRTANTGELFF.

The genes are TRBV9 and TRBJ1-1, with D unresolved. Germline V CDR1 and CDR2: SGDLS, YYNGEE. Trimming stripped 1 base from V and 5 bases from J, with 9 bases between. The CDR3 spans 13 residues. The CDR3 coding sequence is TGTGCCAGCAGCGTAACGGCGGGAACTGAAGCTTTCTTT. Translating it yields CASSVTAGTEAFF.

The chain is built from TRBV6-5 and TRBJ2-5; D not resolved. Trimming left V 4 bases short and J 5 bases short, with 11 bases between. The germline V gene has CDR1 MNHEY and CDR2 SVGAGI. CDR3 length: 13 residues. The DNA of the CDR3 is TGTGCCAGCAGTTCCCAGGCCCGTGAGACCCAGTACTTC. Protein sequence: CASSSQARETQYF.

The chain uses TRBV6-4 and TRBJ2-7; 8 bases align to TRBD1. The V and J ends lost 10 bases and 3 bases, in that order; junction bases with no gene match: 8. The CDR3 totals 13 residues. Germline CDR1 is MRHNA and CDR2 is SNTAGT. The CDR3 DNA sequence: TGTGCCACCTCGCAGGGGGCCGGCTACGAGCAGTACTTC. Encoded protein: CATSQGAGYEQYF.

This chain joins TRBV5-6 and TRBJ2-3; 10 nucleotides match TRBD2. Unmatched junction bases numbered 12, after V lost 1 base and J lost 7 bases. Germline CDR1 is SGHDT and CDR2 is YYEEEE. The CDR3 loop spans 17 amino acids. The CDR3 region has the DNA TGTGCCAGCAGCTTGAACAACCTAGCGGGAGTTTCGTATACGCAGTATTTT. Translation gives CASSLNNLAGVSYTQYF.

The chain employs TRBV2 and TRBJ2-1; D might be TRBD1 (7 bases). Looked up from germline, CDR1 is SNHLY and CDR2 is FYNNEI. V was trimmed by 3 bases and J by 8 bases, leaving 14 bases between them. The CDR3 runs to 14 residues. CDR3 region: CASSDDREAHEQFF. The CDR3 DNA reads TGTGCCAGCAGTGACGACAGGGAGGCCCATGAGCAGTTCTTC.

The chain joins TRBV6-1 to TRBJ2-1; possible D gene TRBD2, 6 bases. Germline loops: CDR1 MNHNS, CDR2 SASEGT. V shed 1 base and J shed 1 base, with 8 bases lying between them. The CDR3 runs to 15 residues. The chain's CDR3 is CASSEEAGSYNEQFF. CDR3 sequence (DNA): TGTGCCAGCAGTGAAGAGGCGGGATCCTACAATGAGCAGTTCTTC.

The rearrangement joins TRBV4-1 to TRBJ2-3; D unclear. The CDR3 loop spans 13 amino acids. The germline V and J ends were trimmed by 0 bases and 6 bases, with 7 bases remaining between them. Germline V gene sequence: CDR1 MGHRA, CDR2 YSYEKL. CDR3 nucleotides: TGCGCCAGCAGCCAAGAAGCTGAGGATACGCAGTATTTT. This codes for CASSQEAEDTQYF.

This clone occurred once. The J gene is TRBJ2-2, the V gene TRBV9, with 8 bases lining up with TRBD2. Germline V gene lookup returns CDR1 SGDLS and CDR2 YYNGEE. The length of the CDR3 is 15 residues. V lost 0 bases, J lost 5 bases, and 3 bases stayed unmatched. The DNA for the CDR3 is TGTGCCAGCAGCGTAGTGAGCGGGGGTACCGGGGAGCTGTTTTTT. It translates to CASSVVSGGTGELFF.

The chain uses TRBV6-5 and TRBJ2-1; no clear D. This CDR3 is 13 amino acids long. The V gene lost 7 bases and the J gene lost 5 bases, with 12 bases spanning the gap. Germline loops: CDR1 MNHEY, CDR2 SVGAGI. The CDR3: CASTPTVNNEQFF. CDR3 bases: TGTGCCAGCACTCCTACTGTTAACAATGAGCAGTTCTTC.

This clone has a single count. V and J are TRBV30 and TRBJ1-3; D unresolved. Trimming stripped 5 bases from V and 3 bases from J, with 11 bases between. CDR3 length equals 13 residues. CDR1 is GTSNPN and CDR2 is SVGIG in the germline V gene (reference sequence). The CDR3 sequence: CAWCLGFGNTIYF. As DNA, the CDR3 is TGTGCCTGGTGCTTGGGCTTTGGAAACACCATATATTTT.

The chain couples TRBV6-6 to TRBJ2-1; D remains ambiguous. Per germline, CDR1 MNHNY and CDR2 SVGAGI (reference sequence). CDR3 length: 15 amino acids. Deletions cut 6 bases from V and 1 base from J, with 13 bases between. The CDR3 sequence is CASRSAHKSYNEQFF. In DNA form, the CDR3 reads TGTGCCAGCAGGAGTGCTCATAAATCCTACAATGAGCAGTTCTTC.

V gene TRBV10-2 combines with J gene TRBJ2-5; D gene uncertain. The end of the DNA aligns better with TRBJ2-7, so the J call may be wrong. This CDR3 spans 11 amino acids. CDR1 is WSHSY, CDR2 SAAADI, per germline. CDR3 bases: TGCGCCAGCAGTGGGGCCTACGAGCAGTACTTC. Encoded protein: CASSGAYEQYF.

The chain joins TRBV5-4 to TRBJ2-5; 7 bases agree with TRBD2. Trimming removed 0 bases from V and 3 bases from J; junction bases left unmatched: 2. The CDR3 is made up of 14 amino acids. Germline CDR1 is SGHNT and CDR2 is YYREEE (reference sequence). The CDR3 protein is CASSLALAEETQYF. The DNA of the CDR3 is TGTGCCAGCAGCTTGGCCCTAGCGGAAGAGACCCAGTACTTC.